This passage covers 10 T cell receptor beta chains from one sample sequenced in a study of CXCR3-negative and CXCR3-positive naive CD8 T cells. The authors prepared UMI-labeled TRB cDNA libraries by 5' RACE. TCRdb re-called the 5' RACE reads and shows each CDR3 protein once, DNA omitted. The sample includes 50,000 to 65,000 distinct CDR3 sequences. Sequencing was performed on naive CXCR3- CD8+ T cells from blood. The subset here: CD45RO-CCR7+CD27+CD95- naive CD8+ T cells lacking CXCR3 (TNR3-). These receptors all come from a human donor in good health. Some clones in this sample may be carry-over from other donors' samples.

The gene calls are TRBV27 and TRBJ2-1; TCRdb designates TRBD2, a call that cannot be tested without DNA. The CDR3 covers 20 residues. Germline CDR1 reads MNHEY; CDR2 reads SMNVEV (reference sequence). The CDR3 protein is CASSLIGSGDGLFSYNEQFF.

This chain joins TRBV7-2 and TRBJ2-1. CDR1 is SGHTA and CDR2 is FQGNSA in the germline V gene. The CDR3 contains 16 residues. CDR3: CASSLPGSLSYNEQFF. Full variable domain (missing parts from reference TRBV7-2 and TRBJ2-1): GAGVSQSPSNKVTEKGKDVELRCDPISGHTALYWYRQSLGQGLEFLIYFQGNSAPDKSGLPSDRFSAERTGGSVSTLTIQRTQQEDSAVYLCASSLPGSLSYNEQFFGPGTRLTVL.

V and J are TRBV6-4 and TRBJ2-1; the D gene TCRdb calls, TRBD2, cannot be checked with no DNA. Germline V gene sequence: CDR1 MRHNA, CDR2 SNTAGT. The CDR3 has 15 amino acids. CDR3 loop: CASSERLANYNEQFF.

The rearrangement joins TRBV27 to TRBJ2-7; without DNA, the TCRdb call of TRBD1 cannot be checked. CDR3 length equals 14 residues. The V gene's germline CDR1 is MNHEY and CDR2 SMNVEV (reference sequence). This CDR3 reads CASSLSGRAYEQYF.

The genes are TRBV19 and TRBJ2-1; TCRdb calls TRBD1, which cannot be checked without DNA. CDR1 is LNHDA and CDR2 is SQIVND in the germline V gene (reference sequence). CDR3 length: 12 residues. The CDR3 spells CASTGFEGSDVF. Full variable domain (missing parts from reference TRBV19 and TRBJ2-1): DGGITQSPKYLFRKEGQNVTLSCEQNLNHDAMYWYRQDPGQGLRLIYYSQIVNDFQKGDIAEGYSVSREKKESFPLTVTSAQKNPTAFYLCASTGFEGSDVFGPGTRLTVL.

The CDR3 loop reads CASSQDLTKGTEAFF. V usage is TRBV3-1 and J usage is TRBJ1-1. Germline CDR1 is LGHDT and CDR2 is YNNKEL (reference sequence). This CDR3 region has 15 residues.

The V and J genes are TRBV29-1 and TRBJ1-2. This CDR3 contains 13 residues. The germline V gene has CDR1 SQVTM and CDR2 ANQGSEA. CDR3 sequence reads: CSVVHGSSYGYTF. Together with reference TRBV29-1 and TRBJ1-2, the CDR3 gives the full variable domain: SAVISQKPSRDICQRGTSLTIQCQVDSQVTMMFWYRQQPGQSLTLIATANQGSEATYESGFVIDKFPISRPNLTFSTLTVSNMSPEDSSIYLCSVVHGSSYGYTFGSGTRLTVV.

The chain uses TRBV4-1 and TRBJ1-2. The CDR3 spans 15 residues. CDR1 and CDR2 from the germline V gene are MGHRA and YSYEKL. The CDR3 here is CASSRDDQENYGYTF.

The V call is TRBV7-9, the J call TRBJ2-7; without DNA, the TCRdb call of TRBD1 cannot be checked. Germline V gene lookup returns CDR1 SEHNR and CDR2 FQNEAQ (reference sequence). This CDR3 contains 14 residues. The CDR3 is CASSLDPGVREQYF.

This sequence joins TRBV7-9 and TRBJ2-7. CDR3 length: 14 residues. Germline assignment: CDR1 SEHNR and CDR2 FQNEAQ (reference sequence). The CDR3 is CASSLVSQFYEQYF.